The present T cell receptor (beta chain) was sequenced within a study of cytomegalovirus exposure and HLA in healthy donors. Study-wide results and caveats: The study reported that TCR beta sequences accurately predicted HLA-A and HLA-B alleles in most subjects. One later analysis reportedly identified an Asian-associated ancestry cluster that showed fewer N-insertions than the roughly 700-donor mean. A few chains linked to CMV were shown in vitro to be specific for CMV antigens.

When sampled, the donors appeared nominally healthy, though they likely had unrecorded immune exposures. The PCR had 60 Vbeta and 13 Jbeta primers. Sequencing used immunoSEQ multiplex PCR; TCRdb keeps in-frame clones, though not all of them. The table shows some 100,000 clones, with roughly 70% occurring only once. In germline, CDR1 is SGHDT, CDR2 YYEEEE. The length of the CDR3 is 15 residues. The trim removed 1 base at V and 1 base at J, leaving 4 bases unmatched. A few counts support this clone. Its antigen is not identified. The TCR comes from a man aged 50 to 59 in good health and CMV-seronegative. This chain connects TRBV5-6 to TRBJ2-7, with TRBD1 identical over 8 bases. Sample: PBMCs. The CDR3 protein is CASSLKGQESYEQYF. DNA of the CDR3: TGTGCCAGCAGCTTGAAGGGACAGGAGTCCTACGAGCAGTACTTC. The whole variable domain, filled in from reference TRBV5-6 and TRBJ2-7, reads DAGVTQSPTHLIKTRGQQVTLRCSPKSGHDTVSWYQQALGQGPQFIFQYYEEEERQRGNFPDRFSGHQFPNYSSELNVNALLLGDSALYLCASSLKGQESYEQYFGPGTRLTVT.